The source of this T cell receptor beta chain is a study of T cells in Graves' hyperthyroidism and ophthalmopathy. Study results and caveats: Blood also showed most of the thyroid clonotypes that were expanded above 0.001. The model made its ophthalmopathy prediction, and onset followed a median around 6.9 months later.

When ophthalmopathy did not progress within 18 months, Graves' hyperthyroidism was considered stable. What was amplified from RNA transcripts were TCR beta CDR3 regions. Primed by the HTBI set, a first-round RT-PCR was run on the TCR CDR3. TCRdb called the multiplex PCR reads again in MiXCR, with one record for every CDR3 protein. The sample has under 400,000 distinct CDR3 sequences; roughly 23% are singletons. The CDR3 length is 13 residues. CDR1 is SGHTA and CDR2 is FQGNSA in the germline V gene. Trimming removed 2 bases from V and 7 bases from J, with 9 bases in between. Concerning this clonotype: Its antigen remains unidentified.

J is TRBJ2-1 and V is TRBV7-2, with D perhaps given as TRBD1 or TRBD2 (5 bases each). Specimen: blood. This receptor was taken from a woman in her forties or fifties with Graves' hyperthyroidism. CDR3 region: CASSLLGVNEQFF. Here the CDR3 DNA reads TGTGCCAGCAGCTTACTGGGGGTAAATGAGCAGTTCTTC.